The 28 T cell receptor beta chains reported below all come from one sample, sequenced in a study of T-cell reconstitution after alpha-beta-depleted transplantation in children. During its preparation, the TCRbeta library received unique molecular identifiers. TCRdb independently ran MiXCR on the PCR reads; one entry per CDR3 protein. This table has about 420,000 distinct CDR3 sequences, roughly 16% appearing once. Here the sequenced sample was PBMCs, mostly from graft donor cells, taken 360 days after TCRalphabeta/CD19-depleted stem cell transplant. Every receptor here comes from a boy less than two years old who had a stem cell transplant for Wiskott-Aldrich syndrome, so the T cells may come from the graft donor.

The chain employs TRBV7-8 and TRBJ2-3; maybe TRBD2 (5 bases). Trimming cost V 4 bases and J 4 bases, with 12 bases left between them. The CDR3 has 14 amino acids. Germline V CDR1 and CDR2: SGHVS, FQNEAQ. CDR3 sequence: CASSWVAGADTQYF. CDR3 nucleotides: TGTGCCAGCAGCTGGGTCGCCGGGGCAGATACGCAGTATTTT.

This clonotype was counted between two and nine times. V gene TRBV7-8 combines with J gene TRBJ2-7; D possibly matches TRBD1 or TRBD2 (6 bases each). Between the trimmed V and J ends, which lost 0 bases and 6 bases, there was a span of 24 bases. Germline assignment: CDR1 SGHVS and CDR2 FQNEAQ. The CDR3 extends over 18 amino acids. CDR3 protein: CASSLAHGGSLGLGEQYF. In DNA form, the CDR3 reads TGTGCCAGCAGCTTAGCTCACGGGGGCAGCCTGGGCCTGGGCGAGCAGTACTTC.

There are many counts of this clonotype. The chain employs TRBV2 and TRBJ1-6; 9 bases are a match to TRBD1. The germline CDR1 and CDR2 sequences are SNHLY and FYNNEI. V lost 3 bases, J lost 7 bases, and 4 bases stayed unmatched. This CDR3 has 15 amino acids. This CDR3 is CASSELTGGNSPLHF. The CDR3 coding sequence is TGTGCCAGCAGTGAGCTGACAGGGGGGAATTCACCCCTCCACTTT.

This sequence joins TRBV7-9 and TRBJ2-3; TRBD2 agrees at 8 bases. The CDR3 has 16 residues. Unmatched junction bases numbered 9, after V lost 4 bases and J lost 3 bases. The germline CDR1 and CDR2 sequences are SEHNR and FQNEAQ (reference sequence). In DNA, the CDR3 is TGTGCCAGCAGCTGGCCAGGCAGCGGGAGTACAGATACGCAGTATTTT. It is translated as CASSWPGSGSTDTQYF.

In this sample, this clonotype turned up many times. The chain is built from TRBV28 and TRBJ2-7, with unresolved D. The CDR3 is 11 amino acids. The V and J ends lost 5 bases and 4 bases respectively, with 6 bases between them. The germline CDR1 and CDR2 sequences are MDHEN and SYDVKM. The CDR3: CASSKEYEQYF. CDR3 nucleotide sequence: TGTGCCAGCAGTAAGGAATACGAGCAGTACTTC.

Many counts were recorded for this clonotype. The chain couples TRBV20-1 to TRBJ2-5; TRBD1 matches at 9 bases. The CDR3 runs to 15 residues. The V segment lost 0 bases and the J segment 5 bases; nucleotides outside the gene matches: 7. Germline V gene sequence: CDR1 DFQATT, CDR2 SNEGSKA (reference sequence). CDR3 nucleotide sequence: TGCAGTGCTAGAGATCCCAGGACAGGGGTGGAGACCCAGTACTTC. Translating it yields CSARDPRTGVETQYF.

This clonotype has just a few counts. DNA of the CDR3: TGTGCCTGGAGTGTTACTAAGCATACGCAGTATTTT. Amino acid sequence: CAWSVTKHTQYF. The genes are TRBV30 and TRBJ2-3; the D is unclear. The CDR3 is 12 residues long. The ends were cut back, 0 bases at V and 7 bases at J, with 8 bases in the middle. Germline lookup yields CDR1 GTSNPN and CDR2 SVGIG (reference sequence).

The table lists this clonotype with a few counts. The gene calls are TRBV12-3 or TRBV12-4 and TRBJ2-5, with D uncertain. V lost 6 bases, J lost 4 bases, and 9 bases lay in between. The CDR3 covers 12 residues. The CDR3 sequence is CASSIVVETQYF. The DNA for the CDR3 is TGTGCCAGCAGCATAGTTGTAGAGACCCAGTACTTC.

V and J are TRBV20-1 and TRBJ1-1; no firm D call. The germline V and J ends were trimmed by 3 bases and 1 base, with 9 bases remaining between them. Germline CDR1 is DFQATT and CDR2 is SNEGSKA (reference sequence). The CDR3 extends over 13 amino acids. The CDR3 spells CSARLDGNTEAFF. The CDR3, as DNA: TGCAGTGCTAGGCTGGACGGGAACACTGAAGCTTTCTTT.

The chain uses TRBV5-5 and TRBJ1-1; the D gene is possibly TRBD1 (6 bases). The V end was cut by 4 bases, the J end by 6 bases, with 16 bases between. The CDR3 runs to 14 residues. The germline CDR1 and CDR2 sequences are SGHKS and YYEKEE (reference sequence). CDR3 nucleotides: TGTGCCAGCAGCGATACACAGGGTATCGCTGAAGCTTTCTTT. Translating it yields CASSDTQGIAEAFF.

This clonotype showed up just a few times. The chain uses TRBV7-9 and TRBJ2-7; D tentatively fits TRBD1 or TRBD2 (5 bases each). Trimming removed 6 bases at V and 7 bases at J, with 22 bases between. This CDR3 is 15 amino acids long. Germline assignment: CDR1 SEHNR and CDR2 FQNEAQ (reference sequence). CDR3 loop: CASRGLRQSTGEQYF. Here the CDR3 DNA reads TGTGCCAGCAGGGGATTACGACAGTCAACGGGGGAGCAGTACTTC.

The V and J genes are TRBV5-1 and TRBJ2-1; 10 bases agree with TRBD2. Germline V lookup: CDR1 SGHRS, CDR2 YFSETQ. This CDR3 has 15 residues. Germline trimming cut 4 bases from V and 2 bases from J; bases unmatched to any gene: 3. CDR3 region: CASSNGLAAYNEQFF. The CDR3 nucleotides read TGCGCCAGCAGCAATGGACTAGCGGCCTACAATGAGCAGTTCTTC.

This clonotype occurred many times. This sequence joins TRBV7-9 and TRBJ1-1; D is unclear. Germline V CDR1 and CDR2: SEHNR, FQNEAQ (reference sequence). The CDR3 has 14 amino acids. Trimming pared 1 base from V and 5 bases from J, leaving 11 bases between. CDR3 bases: TGTGCCAGCAGCTTAGAATGGAGTGTAACTGAAGCTTTCTTT. It specifies CASSLEWSVTEAFF.

This clonotype was recorded a few times. The chain combines TRBV29-1 with TRBJ1-2; D is undetermined. The CDR3 runs 12 residues. Trimming removed 5 bases at V and 6 bases at J, with 13 bases between. CDR1 is SQVTM and CDR2 is ANQGSEA in the germline V gene. The CDR3 protein is CSVQSYTNGYTF. Here the CDR3 DNA reads TGCAGCGTTCAGAGTTACACGAATGGCTACACCTTC.

This clonotype was seen a few times. This chain joins TRBV12-3 or TRBV12-4 and TRBJ2-7, with TRBD2 matching over 9 bases. V lost 2 bases to trimming and J lost 2 bases; unmatched junction nucleotides: 4. CDR3 length: 15 amino acids. The CDR3 reads CASSLWVAGAYEQYF. The CDR3, as DNA: TGTGCCAGCAGTTTATGGGTAGCGGGGGCCTACGAGCAGTACTTC.

This clonotype has a handful of counts. The V call is TRBV3-1, the J call TRBJ2-1; D may be TRBD1 (5 bases). Germline V gene sequence: CDR1 LGHDT, CDR2 YNNKEL (reference sequence). The CDR3 loop spans 13 amino acids. Trimming removed 4 bases at V and 10 bases at J, with 14 bases between. For the CDR3, the DNA is TGTGCCAGCAGCCTTGGATACAGGAGAGAGCAGTTCTTC. Translated: CASSLGYRREQFF.

This clonotype was observed a few times. V usage is TRBV4-1 and J usage is TRBJ2-6; 8 bases line up with TRBD2. The germline CDR1 and CDR2 sequences are MGHRA and YSYEKL. V was clipped by 5 bases and J by 0 bases; unmatched bases: 9. This CDR3 is 18 amino acids long. CDR3: CASSTISGGASGANVLTF. CDR3 DNA sequence: TGCGCCAGCAGCACTATCTCCGGGGGGGCCTCTGGGGCCAACGTCCTGACTTTC.

The sample holds one count of this clonotype. The chain is built from TRBV30 and TRBJ2-7; D is ambiguous. V shed 1 base and J shed 6 bases, with 10 bases lying between them. This CDR3 spans 12 amino acids. Germline CDR1 and CDR2: GTSNPN and SVGIG (reference sequence). The CDR3 bases are TGTGCCTGGAGTGCCGGAGTACTCGAGCAGTACTTC. Protein sequence: CAWSAGVLEQYF.

The count of this clonotype is one. V and J are TRBV2 and TRBJ2-4; weak D call: TRBD1 (5 bases). CDR1 SNHLY and CDR2 FYNNEI come from the germline V gene. Trimming removed 8 bases from V and 2 bases from J, with 10 bases in between. The CDR3 consists of 13 residues. CDR3 DNA sequence: TGTGCCAGCGGTCAGGACACCAAAAACATTCAGTACTTC. As protein: CASGQDTKNIQYF.

The sample holds a few counts of this clonotype. This sequence joins TRBV2 and TRBJ2-3; TRBD1 or TRBD2 may be the D gene (5 bases each). There are 12 residues in the CDR3. CDR1 is SNHLY, CDR2 FYNNEI, per germline. V lost 6 bases, J lost 5 bases, and 9 bases lay in between. CDR3 amino acids: CASRGREDTQYF. The DNA for the CDR3 is TGTGCCAGCAGGGGACGAGAAGATACGCAGTATTTT.

V gene TRBV7-9 combines with J gene TRBJ2-6, with unresolved D. Germline CDR1 SEHNR, CDR2 FQNEAQ (reference sequence). CDR3 length equals 16 residues. The germline V and J ends were trimmed by 6 bases and 0 bases, with 12 bases remaining between them. CDR3 nucleotide sequence: TGTGCCAGCAGGTACGGACGGCCCTCTGGGGCCAACGTCCTGACTTTC. This codes for CASRYGRPSGANVLTF.

This clonotype was seen a handful of times. This rearrangement joins TRBV7-2 to TRBJ2-1; 9 bases map to TRBD2. The CDR3 contains 17 residues. The germline gives CDR1 SGHTA, CDR2 FQGNSA. The junction had 9 bases not matched to a gene; V was cut back by 0 bases and J by 6 bases. In DNA form, the CDR3 reads TGTGCCAGCAGCTTAGCGTCGACTAGCGGAACTCCCAATGAGCAGTTCTTC. Translating gives CASSLASTSGTPNEQFF.

This clonotype was observed a handful of times. The chain carries TRBV30 and TRBJ2-3; D gene ambiguous. V shed 2 bases and J shed 1 base, with 10 bases lying between them. Germline V lookup: CDR1 GTSNPN, CDR2 SVGIG (reference sequence). CDR3 length: 14 amino acids. Here the CDR3 DNA reads TGTGCCTGGAGTACCACTCCCGGCACAGATACGCAGTATTTT. The encoded protein is CAWSTTPGTDTQYF.

V usage is TRBV29-1 and J usage is TRBJ2-3, with D unclear. This CDR3 has 12 amino acids. V lost 7 bases and J lost 4, with 12 bases in between. CDR1 SQVTM and CDR2 ANQGSEA come from the germline V gene. The CDR3 nucleotides read TGCAGCGCCGAGCAGGTACCAGATACGCAGTATTTT. This translates into CSAEQVPDTQYF.

The V gene is TRBV6-1, the J gene TRBJ1-3; weak D call: TRBD1 (6 bases). Germline V CDR1 and CDR2: MNHNS, SASEGT. This CDR3 spans 14 amino acids. The V end was cut by 6 bases, the J end by 2 bases, with 11 bases between. CDR3 sequence: CASRPGAAGNTIYF. In DNA form, the CDR3 reads TGTGCCAGCAGGCCGGGGGCAGCTGGAAACACCATATATTTT.

V and J are TRBV7-2 and TRBJ2-7; D is undetermined. The V gene's germline CDR1 is SGHTA and CDR2 FQGNSA. V was clipped by 5 bases and J by 3 bases, with 17 bases between them. The CDR3 sequence is 15 residues long. The CDR3 loop reads CASSLSLEALYEQYF. The CDR3 DNA reads as TGTGCCAGCAGCCTCTCGTTAGAGGCCCTCTACGAGCAGTACTTC.

V is TRBV7-7 and J is TRBJ2-5; D may be TRBD2 (6 bases). V was pared by 5 bases and J by 7 bases, with 14 bases between. The germline gives CDR1 SSHAT, CDR2 FNYEAQ (reference sequence). This CDR3 contains 13 residues. The CDR3 sequence is CASSTRDGGTQYF. In nucleotides, the CDR3 is TGTGCCAGCAGCACCCGGGACGGGGGGACCCAGTACTTC.

This clonotype was counted between two and nine times. The genes are TRBV3-1 and TRBJ2-1, with D maybe TRBD1 (6 bases). CDR3 length equals 20 residues. The V gene lost 0 bases and the J gene lost 0 bases, with 21 bases spanning the gap. Germline CDR1 LGHDT, CDR2 YNNKEL (reference sequence). CDR3 protein: CASSQDRGASTGSSYNEQFF. CDR3 in DNA: TGTGCCAGCAGCCAAGATCGTGGGGCCTCTACAGGGAGCTCCTACAATGAGCAGTTCTTC.